By share, the clone carrying this T cell receptor (gamma chain) counts as large. TCRdb applied CATT to the reads for clone calling. The table has about 1,000 gamma-chain clones, around two fifths seen once. This sample is part of a study of gamma-delta chains in newborns, infants, children. The CDR3 loop spans 15 amino acids. The germline CDR1 and CDR2 sequences are VENAVY and YDSYNSRV. V lost 0 bases and J lost 1; bases outside the gene matches: 2. Sequencing was done on a sample of blood. The receptor was isolated from a child who was a newborn, infant or young child, either healthy, febrile or measles-vaccinated (not recorded which). The chain couples TRGV8 to TRGJP1. The DNA of the CDR3 is TGTGCCACCTGGGATAGGGCTACCACTGGTTGGTTCAAGATATTT. It specifies CATWDRATTGWFKIF.